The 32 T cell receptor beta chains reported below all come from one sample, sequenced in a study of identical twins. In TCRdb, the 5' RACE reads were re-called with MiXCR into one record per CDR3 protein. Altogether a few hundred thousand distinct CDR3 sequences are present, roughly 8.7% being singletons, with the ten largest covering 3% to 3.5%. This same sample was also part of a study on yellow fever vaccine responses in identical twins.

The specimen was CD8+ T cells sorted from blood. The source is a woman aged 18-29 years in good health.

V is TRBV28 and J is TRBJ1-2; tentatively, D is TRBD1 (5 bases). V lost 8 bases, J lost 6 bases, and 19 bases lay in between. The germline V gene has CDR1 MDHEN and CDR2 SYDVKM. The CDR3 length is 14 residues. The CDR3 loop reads CASFGADERDGYTF. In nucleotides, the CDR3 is TGTGCCAGCTTCGGGGCAGATGAGCGGGATGGCTACACCTTC.

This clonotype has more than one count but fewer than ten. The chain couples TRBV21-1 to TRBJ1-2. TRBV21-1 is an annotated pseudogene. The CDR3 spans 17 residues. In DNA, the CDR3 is TGTGCCAGCAGCAAACGGGACTCGACCAACCCTAACTATGGCTACACCTTC. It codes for CASSKRDSTNPNYGYTF.

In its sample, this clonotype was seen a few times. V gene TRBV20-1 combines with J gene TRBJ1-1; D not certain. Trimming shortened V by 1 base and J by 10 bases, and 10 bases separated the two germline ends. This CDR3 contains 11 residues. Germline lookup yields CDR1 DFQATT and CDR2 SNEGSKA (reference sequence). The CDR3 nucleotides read TGCAGTGCTAGAGTCGGATTGTCAGCTTTCTTT. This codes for CSARVGLSAFF.

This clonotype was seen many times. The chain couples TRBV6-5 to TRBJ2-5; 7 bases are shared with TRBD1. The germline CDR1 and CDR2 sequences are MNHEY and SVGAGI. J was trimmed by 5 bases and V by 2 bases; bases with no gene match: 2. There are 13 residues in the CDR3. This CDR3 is CASSYQGEETQYF. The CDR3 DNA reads TGTGCCAGCAGTTACCAGGGGGAGGAGACCCAGTACTTC.

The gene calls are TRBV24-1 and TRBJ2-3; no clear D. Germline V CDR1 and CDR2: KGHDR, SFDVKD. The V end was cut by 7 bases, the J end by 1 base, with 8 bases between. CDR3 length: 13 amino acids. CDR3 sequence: CATRSSGTDTQYF. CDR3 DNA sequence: TGTGCCACCAGGTCTTCTGGCACAGATACGCAGTATTTT.

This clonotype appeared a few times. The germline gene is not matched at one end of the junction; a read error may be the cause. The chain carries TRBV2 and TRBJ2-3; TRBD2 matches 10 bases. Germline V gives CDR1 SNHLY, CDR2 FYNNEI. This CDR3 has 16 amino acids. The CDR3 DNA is TGTGCCAGCAGCGAAGAGGTAGCGGGAGGCCTAGATACGCAGTATTTT. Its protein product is CASSEEVAGGLDTQYF. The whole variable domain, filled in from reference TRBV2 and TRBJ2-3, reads EPEVTQTPSHQVTQMGQEVILRCVPISNHLYFYWYRQILGQKVEFLVSFYNNEISEKSEIFDDQFSVERPDGSNFTLKIRSTKLEDSAMYFCASSEEVAGGLDTQYFGPGTRLTVL.

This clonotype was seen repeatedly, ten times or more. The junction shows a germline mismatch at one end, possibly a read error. CDR3 in DNA: TGTGCTAGCAGCCCGGGACAGGGCAATGAGCAGTTCTTC. Translation: CASSPGQGNEQFF. V is TRBV5-5 and J is TRBJ2-1; 9 bases fit TRBD1. The CDR3 totals 13 residues. Germline V gene data show CDR1 as SGHKS and CDR2 as YYEKEE (reference sequence).

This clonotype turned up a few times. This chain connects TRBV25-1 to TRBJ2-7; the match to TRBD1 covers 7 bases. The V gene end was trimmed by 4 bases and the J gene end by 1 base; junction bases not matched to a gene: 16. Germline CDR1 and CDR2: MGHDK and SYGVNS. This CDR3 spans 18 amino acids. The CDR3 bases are TGTGCCAGCAGTGTCGGCAACAGGGGAAGAATGGAGTCCTACGAGCAGTACTTC. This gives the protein CASSVGNRGRMESYEQYF.

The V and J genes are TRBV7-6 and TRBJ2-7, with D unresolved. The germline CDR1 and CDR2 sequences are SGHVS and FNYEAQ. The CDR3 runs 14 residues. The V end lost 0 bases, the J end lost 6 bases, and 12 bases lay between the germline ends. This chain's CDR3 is CASSLAGIYREQYF. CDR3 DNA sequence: TGTGCCAGCAGCTTAGCAGGGATCTATCGCGAGCAGTACTTC.

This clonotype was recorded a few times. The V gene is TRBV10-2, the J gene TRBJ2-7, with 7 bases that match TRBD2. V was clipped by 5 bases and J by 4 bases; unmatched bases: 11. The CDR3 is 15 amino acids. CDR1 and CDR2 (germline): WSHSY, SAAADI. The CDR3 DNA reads TGCGCCAGCAGTCCCCGCGAGGGAGGGATTTACGAGCAGTACTTC. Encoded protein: CASSPREGGIYEQYF.

CDR3 in DNA: TGTGCCAGCAGTTCCGATCTAGGGGGTCATCACTACGAGCAGTACTTC. It codes for CASSSDLGGHHYEQYF. The genes are TRBV27 and TRBJ2-7, with D perhaps matching TRBD1 (6 bases). V was cut by 4 bases and J by 3 bases, with 19 bases left in between. CDR1 MNHEY and CDR2 SMNVEV come from the germline V gene (reference sequence). The CDR3 is 16 amino acids.

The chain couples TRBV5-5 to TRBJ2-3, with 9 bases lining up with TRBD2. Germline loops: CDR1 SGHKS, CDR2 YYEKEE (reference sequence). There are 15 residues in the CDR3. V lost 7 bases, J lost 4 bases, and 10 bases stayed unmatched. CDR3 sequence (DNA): TGTGCCAGCTGTTTGGGAACTAGCGGGTCAGATACGCAGTATTTT. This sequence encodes CASCLGTSGSDTQYF.

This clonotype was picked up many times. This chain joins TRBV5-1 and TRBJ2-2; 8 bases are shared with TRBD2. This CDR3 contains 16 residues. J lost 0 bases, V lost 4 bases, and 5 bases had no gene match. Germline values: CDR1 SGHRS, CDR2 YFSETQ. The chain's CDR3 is CASSITSGANTGELFF. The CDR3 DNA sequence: TGCGCCAGCAGCATCACTAGCGGCGCGAACACCGGGGAGCTGTTTTTT.

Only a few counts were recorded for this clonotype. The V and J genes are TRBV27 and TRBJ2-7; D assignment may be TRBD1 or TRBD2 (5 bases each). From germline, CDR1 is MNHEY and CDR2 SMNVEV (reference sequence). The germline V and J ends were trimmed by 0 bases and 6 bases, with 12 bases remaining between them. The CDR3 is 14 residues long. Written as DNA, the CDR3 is TGTGCCAGCAGTTTATCCGGGGCCGCGGGCGAGCAGTACTTC. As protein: CASSLSGAAGEQYF.

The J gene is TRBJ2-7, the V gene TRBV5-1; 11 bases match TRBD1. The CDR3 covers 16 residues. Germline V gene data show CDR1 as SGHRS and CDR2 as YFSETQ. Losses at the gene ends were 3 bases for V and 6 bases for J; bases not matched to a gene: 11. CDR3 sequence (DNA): TGCGCCAGCAGCTCCTACCGGGACAGGGGGGCGGTCGAGCAGTACTTC. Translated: CASSSYRDRGAVEQYF.

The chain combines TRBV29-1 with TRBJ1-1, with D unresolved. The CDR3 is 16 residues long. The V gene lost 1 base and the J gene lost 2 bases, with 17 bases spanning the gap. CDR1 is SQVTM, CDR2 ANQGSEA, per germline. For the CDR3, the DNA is TGCAGCGTTGAAGGGGCCAGTCCGGTTGGAAACACTGAAGCTTTCTTT. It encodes CSVEGASPVGNTEAFF.

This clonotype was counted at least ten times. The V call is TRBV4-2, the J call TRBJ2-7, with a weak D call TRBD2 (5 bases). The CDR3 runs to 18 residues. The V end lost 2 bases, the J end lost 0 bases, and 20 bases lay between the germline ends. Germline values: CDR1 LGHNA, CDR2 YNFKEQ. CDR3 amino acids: CASSQITDRTESSYEQYF. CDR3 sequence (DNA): TGTGCCAGCAGCCAAATTACGGATAGGACTGAAAGCTCCTACGAGCAGTACTTC.

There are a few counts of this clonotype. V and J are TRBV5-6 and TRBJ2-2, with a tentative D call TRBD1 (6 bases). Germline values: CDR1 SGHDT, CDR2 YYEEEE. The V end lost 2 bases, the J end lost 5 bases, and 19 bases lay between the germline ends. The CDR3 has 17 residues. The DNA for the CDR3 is TGTGCCAGCAGCTTCAGACGAAGGGTCCAGGGGACCGGGGAGCTGTTTTTT. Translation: CASSFRRRVQGTGELFF.

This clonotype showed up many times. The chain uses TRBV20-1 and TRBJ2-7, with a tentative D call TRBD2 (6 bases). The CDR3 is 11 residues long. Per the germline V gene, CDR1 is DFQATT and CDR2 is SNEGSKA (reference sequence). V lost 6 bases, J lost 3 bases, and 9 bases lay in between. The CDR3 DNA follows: TGCAGTGCCCGGAGGGACTACGAGCAGTACTTC. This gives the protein CSARRDYEQYF.

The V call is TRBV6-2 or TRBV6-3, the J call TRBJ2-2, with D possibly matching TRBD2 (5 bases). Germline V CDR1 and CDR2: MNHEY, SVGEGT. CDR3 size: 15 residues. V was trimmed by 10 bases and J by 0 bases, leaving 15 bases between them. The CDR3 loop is CATKYSVTNTGELFF. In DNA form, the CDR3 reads TGTGCCACTAAGTATAGCGTAACGAACACCGGGGAGCTGTTTTTT.

The DNA for the CDR3 is TGTGCCAGCCGAGAAACATTAGCGAGCACAGATACGCAGTATTTT. Translating it yields CASRETLASTDTQYF. The genes are TRBV21-1 and TRBJ2-3. TRBV21-1 is designated a pseudogene. The length of the CDR3 is 15 residues.

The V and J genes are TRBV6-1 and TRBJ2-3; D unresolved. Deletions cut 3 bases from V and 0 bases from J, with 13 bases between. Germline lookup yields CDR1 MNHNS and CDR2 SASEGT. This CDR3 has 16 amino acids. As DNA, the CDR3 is TGTGCCAGCAGTGATCCCCTCGTTGATAGCACAGATACGCAGTATTTT. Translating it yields CASSDPLVDSTDTQYF.

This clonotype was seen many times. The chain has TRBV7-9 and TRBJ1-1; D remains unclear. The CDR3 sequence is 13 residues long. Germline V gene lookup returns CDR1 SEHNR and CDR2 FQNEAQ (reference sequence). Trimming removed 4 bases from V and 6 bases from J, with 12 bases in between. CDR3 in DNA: TGTGCCAGCAGCTCACGACAAGGGCCTGAAGCTTTCTTT. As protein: CASSSRQGPEAFF.

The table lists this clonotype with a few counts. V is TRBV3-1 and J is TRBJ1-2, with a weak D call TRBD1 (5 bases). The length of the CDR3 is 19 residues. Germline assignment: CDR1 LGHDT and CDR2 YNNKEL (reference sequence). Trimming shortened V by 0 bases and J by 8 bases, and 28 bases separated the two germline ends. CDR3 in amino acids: CASSQENSFGAQGFHGYTF. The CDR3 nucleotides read TGTGCCAGCAGCCAAGAGAATTCCTTTGGGGCCCAGGGCTTTCACGGCTACACCTTC.

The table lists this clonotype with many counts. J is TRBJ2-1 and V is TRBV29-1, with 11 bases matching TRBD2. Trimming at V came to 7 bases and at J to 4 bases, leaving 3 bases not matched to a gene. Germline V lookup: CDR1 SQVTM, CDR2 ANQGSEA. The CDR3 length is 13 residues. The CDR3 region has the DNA TGCAGCGCCGGGACTAGCGGTTACAATGAGCAGTTCTTC. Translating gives CSAGTSGYNEQFF.

The DNA for the CDR3 is TGTGCCAGCAGCTTAACAGGGATAGAGACCCAGTACTTC. Its translation: CASSLTGIETQYF. The chain couples TRBV7-9 to TRBJ2-5, with D possibly being TRBD1 (6 bases). The ends were cut back, 2 bases at V and 4 bases at J, with 8 bases in the middle. Germline values: CDR1 SEHNR, CDR2 FQNEAQ (reference sequence). CDR3 size: 13 residues.

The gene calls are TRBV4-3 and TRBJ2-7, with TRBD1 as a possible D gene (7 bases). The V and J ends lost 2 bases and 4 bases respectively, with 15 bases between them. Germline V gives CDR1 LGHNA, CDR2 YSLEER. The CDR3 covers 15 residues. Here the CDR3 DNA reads TGCGCCAGCAGCCAACGCGCCCAGGGGGGTTACGAGCAGTACTTC. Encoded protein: CASSQRAQGGYEQYF.

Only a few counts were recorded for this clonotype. DNA of the CDR3: TGTGCCAGCAGCTGGACAGGGGCAACAGATACGCAGTATTTT. Translated: CASSWTGATDTQYF. The chain links TRBV7-9 to TRBJ2-3; 9 bases are a match to TRBD1. V lost 4 bases, J lost 3 bases, and 2 bases stayed unmatched. There are 14 residues in the CDR3. The germline CDR1 and CDR2 sequences are SEHNR and FQNEAQ (reference sequence). Complete variable domain (other parts from reference TRBV7-9 and TRBJ2-3): DTGVSQNPRHKITKRGQNVTFRCDPISEHNRLYWYRQTLGQGPEFLTYFQNEAQLEKSRLLSDRFSAERPKGSFSTLEIQRTEQGDSAMYLCASSWTGATDTQYFGPGTRLTVL.

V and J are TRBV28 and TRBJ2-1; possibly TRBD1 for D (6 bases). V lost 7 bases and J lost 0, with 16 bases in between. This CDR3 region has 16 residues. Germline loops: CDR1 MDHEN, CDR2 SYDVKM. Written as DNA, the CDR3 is TGTGCCAGCAACCTCGGGACATTTCGCTCCTACAATGAGCAGTTCTTC. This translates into CASNLGTFRSYNEQFF.

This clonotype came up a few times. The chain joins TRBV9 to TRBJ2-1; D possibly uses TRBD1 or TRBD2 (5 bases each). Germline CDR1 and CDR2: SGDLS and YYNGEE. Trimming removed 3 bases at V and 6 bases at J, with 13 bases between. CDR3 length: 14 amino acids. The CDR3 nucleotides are TGTGCCAGCAGCGACGGGGCTCGGACCAATGAGCAGTTCTTC. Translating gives CASSDGARTNEQFF.

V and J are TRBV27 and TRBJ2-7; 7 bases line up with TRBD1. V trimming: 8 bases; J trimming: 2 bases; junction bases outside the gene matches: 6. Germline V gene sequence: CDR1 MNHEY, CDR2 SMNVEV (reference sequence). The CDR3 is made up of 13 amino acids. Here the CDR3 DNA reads TGTGCCAGCTGGGACAGCTTGACCTACGAGCAGTACTTC. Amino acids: CASWDSLTYEQYF.

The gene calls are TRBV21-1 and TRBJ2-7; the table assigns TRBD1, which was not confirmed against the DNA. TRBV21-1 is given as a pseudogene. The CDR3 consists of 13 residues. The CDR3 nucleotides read TGTGCCAGTAGCAGGGCGACCACCTACGAGCAGTACTTC. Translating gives CASSRATTYEQYF.